The 10 T cell receptor beta chains presented below share a single source sample, sequenced in a study of spatial heterogeneity in lung cancer. The time point was: sample taken at primary tumor resection. Tumor, nontumor lung or frozen PBMC supplied whole RNA, sequenced without sorting. MiXCR, applied by TCRdb to the 5' RACE reads, yields one record per CDR3 protein. The table records tens of thousands of distinct CDR3 sequences, 4% to 6% of them present only once. The sequenced sample was PBMCs, obtained at surgery. The origin of the receptors is a female donor with early-stage non-small cell lung cancer.

This clonotype was counted at least ten times. The chain links TRBV7-2 to TRBJ1-1; unclear D gene. Germline V lookup: CDR1 SGHTA, CDR2 FQGNSA. The V and J ends lost 5 bases and 8 bases respectively, with 15 bases between them. The CDR3 length is 13 residues. The chain's CDR3 is CASSRGLQQEAFF. The CDR3 DNA reads as TGTGCCAGCAGCCGTGGGCTCCAACAGGAAGCTTTCTTT.

This clonotype was counted many times. The rearrangement joins TRBV11-3 to TRBJ2-1; the D is unclear. CDR3 length: 14 amino acids. Germline V gene lookup returns CDR1 SGHNT and CDR2 YENEEA. The V gene lost 5 bases and the J gene lost 2 bases, with 10 bases spanning the gap. The CDR3 region has the DNA TGTGCCAGCAGCCTCTCGGGTGCCTACAATGAGCAGTTCTTC. It codes for CASSLSGAYNEQFF.

This clonotype was seen ten or more times. The chain uses TRBV5-5 and TRBJ2-2; D is uncertain. Trimming shortened V by 0 bases and J by 0 bases, and 6 bases separated the two germline ends. Germline V lookup: CDR1 SGHKS, CDR2 YYEKEE (reference sequence). CDR3 length equals 15 residues. The CDR3 DNA sequence: TGTGCCAGCAGCTTGGCACTCTCGAACACCGGGGAGCTGTTTTTT. Residues: CASSLALSNTGELFF.

This clonotype appeared many times. The J gene is TRBJ2-2, the V gene TRBV19, with D maybe TRBD1 (5 bases). CDR3 length equals 14 residues. V lost 7 bases and J 3 bases, leaving 12 bases between the germline ends. Germline V gene lookup returns CDR1 LNHDA and CDR2 SQIVND (reference sequence). The CDR3 nucleotides are TGTGCCAGTAACTGGCAGGGCGACACCGGGGAGCTGTTTTTT. Translated: CASNWQGDTGELFF.

The table lists this clonotype with a few counts. The rearrangement uses TRBV2 and TRBJ1-2, with D perhaps matching TRBD1 (5 bases). Germline values: CDR1 SNHLY, CDR2 FYNNEI. V lost 6 bases and J lost 4, with 15 bases in between. The CDR3 sequence is 14 residues long. The CDR3 region is CASRGDGEGYGYTF. In nucleotides, the CDR3 is TGTGCCAGCAGGGGGGACGGGGAGGGCTATGGCTACACCTTC.

The table lists this clonotype with many counts. V gene TRBV11-2 combines with J gene TRBJ2-5; no definite D call. The CDR3 loop spans 13 amino acids. Trimming took 1 base from V and 7 from J, leaving 10 bases between them. Germline CDR1 SGHAT, CDR2 FQNNGV. CDR3 amino acids: CASSLVGSRTQYF. DNA of the CDR3: TGTGCCAGCAGCTTAGTTGGGTCTCGGACCCAGTACTTC.

This clonotype has ten or more counts. The chain joins TRBV29-1 to TRBJ2-3, with D unresolved. Germline CDR1 reads SQVTM; CDR2 reads ANQGSEA. This CDR3 region has 12 residues. Trimming took 7 bases from V and 5 from J, leaving 13 bases between them. CDR3 protein: CSAGNAGDTQYF. For the CDR3, the DNA is TGCAGCGCGGGTAATGCTGGAGATACGCAGTATTTT.

This clonotype was detected many times. The rearrangement links TRBV10-3 to TRBJ2-1; 8 nucleotides align to TRBD2. Per the germline V gene, CDR1 is ENHRY and CDR2 is SYGVKD. The junction had 5 bases not matched to a gene; V was cut back by 11 bases and J by 5 bases. This CDR3 has 12 residues. CDR3 nucleotide sequence: TGTGCCTCAAGAGCGGGAGACAATGAGCAGTTCTTC. Protein: CASRAGDNEQFF.

Relative to its sample, this clonotype is medium-sized. This sequence joins TRBV27 and TRBJ2-2, with D uncertain. The CDR3 runs 14 residues. Trimming removed 3 bases from V and 5 bases from J, with 10 bases in between. Per germline, CDR1 MNHEY and CDR2 SMNVEV (reference sequence). The CDR3 reads CASSFGVVTGELFF. The CDR3 DNA sequence: TGTGCCAGCAGTTTTGGGGTGGTTACCGGGGAGCTGTTTTTT.

The chain carries TRBV7-9 and TRBJ2-5; D call uncertain. Germline assignment: CDR1 SEHNR and CDR2 FQNEAQ (reference sequence). With 2 bases removed from V and 5 bases from J, the gap between germline ends came to 6 bases. The CDR3 has 12 amino acids. For the CDR3, the DNA is TGTGCCAGCAGCTTAATTGGGGAGACCCAGTACTTC. It is translated as CASSLIGETQYF.